The table lists the clone carrying this TCR beta chain with a few counts. Per the germline V gene, CDR1 is LGHNA and CDR2 is YNFKEQ. Trimming removed 4 bases from V and 5 bases from J, with 18 bases in between. The CDR3 runs 15 residues. The entry originates in a study of blood T cell repertoires in COVID-19. Study context: The United States, Italy and Spain provided the acute and convalescent COVID-19 samples. Sample material is recorded as cDNA or gDNA derived from T cells, B-cell-depleted T cells, or PBMCs.

In the original workflow: It was from reference gene primer amplification that nucleated cell counts were estimated. Method: immunoSEQ multiplex PCR; TCRdb's copy keeps in-frame clones and lacks some. The D gene and trimming were derived from the DNA, and the V and J assignments and clone size from that table. Of roughly 220,000 clones in the sample, 80% to 90% were seen once. Specimen: peripheral blood. This clonotype was sampled from a woman between 35 and 50 years old who had recovered from COVID-19. The chain joins TRBV4-2 to TRBJ2-7; D is unclear. The CDR3 is CASSRSLGLADEQYF. The CDR3 region has the DNA TGTGCCAGCAGCCGCTCCCTGGGTCTCGCGGACGAGCAGTACTTC.